This T cell receptor beta chain was found in a study of T cells in localized non-small cell lung cancer. Study-wide results and caveats: A median of approximately 57 clones ranked among the top 100 in tumor appeared in adjacent lung. Investigators sequenced only a single tumor region, leaving heterogeneity possible.

Concerning this clone: Its specificity is unknown.

This CDR3 contains 16 residues. Losses at the gene ends were 3 bases for V and 1 base for J; bases not matched to a gene: 7. Germline V gene lookup returns CDR1 SGHVS and CDR2 FQNEAQ. The method was immunoSEQ multiplex PCR; TCRdb's version includes in-frame clones alone and lacks a portion of them. The table has around 34,000 clones, 93% seen once. The origin of this receptor is a female donor older than 55 with stage I lung adenocarcinoma. The genes are TRBV7-8 and TRBJ1-1; 8 bases fit TRBD1. The source was peripheral blood, collected before any cancer treatment. The CDR3 here is CASSFQTGASNTEAFF. CDR3 nucleotide sequence: TGTGCCAGCAGCTTCCAGACAGGGGCGTCGAACACTGAAGCTTTCTTT.